The sequence of this TCR beta chain was determined in a study of beta chain features in type 1 diabetes. Whole-study context: On cell yields, gender and age, patients and healthy donors were similar.

TCRB transcripts that were expressed got sequenced, as all of the isolated RNA had been reverse transcribed. The method was immunoSEQ multiplex PCR; TCRdb's version includes in-frame clones alone and lacks a portion of them. This table has about 150,000 clones, roughly 10% appearing once. Heparinised blood was drawn once per donor, averaging roughly 0.11 L. This CDR3 spans 14 amino acids. CDR1 and CDR2 from the germline V gene are SGHTA and FQGNSA. Unmatched junction bases numbered 7, after V lost 5 bases and J lost 6 bases. The V call is TRBV7-2, the J call TRBJ2-1; the match to TRBD2 covers 7 bases. This sequence was found in a man aged 18 to 30 in good health. What was sequenced was naive CD4+ T cells from blood. CDR3 in DNA: TGTGCCAGCAGCCCGCTGACGGGGGGCAATGAGCAGTTCTTC. It yields the protein CASSPLTGGNEQFF.